There are a few counts of the clone carrying this T cell receptor beta chain. Its antigen remains unidentified. The CDR3 runs 15 residues. In germline, CDR1 is SGDLS, CDR2 YYNGEE. V dropped 2 bases and J dropped 6 bases, with 14 bases sitting between them. Reverse transcribed after extraction, RNA yielded cDNA as the sequencing template. TCRdb's table, derived via immunoSEQ multiplex PCR, lists solely in-frame clones and lacks some. The sample lists 150,000 to 200,000 clones; 50% to 60% were seen once. The data stem from a study of CD8+ T cells in alopecia areata. As for the study in general: Treated patients were dosed with oral tofacitinib, taking 5 to 10 mg twice daily. Study results and caveats: Clonality in lesional scalp, especially alopecia totalis/universalis, exceeded that of normal scalp.

The rearrangement uses TRBV9 and TRBJ1-4; D is unclear. The sequence derives from a human donor with alopecia areata. The input for sequencing was CD4+ T cells sorted from blood, taken at week 0. The CDR3 DNA sequence: TGTGCCAGCAGCGTGTGGGCTGGGTCGGATGAAAAACTGTTTTTT. Protein: CASSVWAGSDEKLFF.